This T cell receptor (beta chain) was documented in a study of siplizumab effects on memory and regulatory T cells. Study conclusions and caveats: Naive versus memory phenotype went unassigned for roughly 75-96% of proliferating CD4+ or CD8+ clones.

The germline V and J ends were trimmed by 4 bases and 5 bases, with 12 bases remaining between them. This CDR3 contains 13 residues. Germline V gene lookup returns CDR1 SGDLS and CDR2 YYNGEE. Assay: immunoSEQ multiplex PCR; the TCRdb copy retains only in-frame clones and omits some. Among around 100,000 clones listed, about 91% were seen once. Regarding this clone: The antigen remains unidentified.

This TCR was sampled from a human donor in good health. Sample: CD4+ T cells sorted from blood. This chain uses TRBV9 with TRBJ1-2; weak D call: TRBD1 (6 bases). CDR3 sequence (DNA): TGTGCCAGCAGCCCTCCGACAGGTTATGGCTACACCTTC. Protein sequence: CASSPPTGYGYTF.